This entry lists 26 T cell receptor beta chains sequenced from one sample in a study of T cell responses to AZD1222 COVID-19 vaccine. Only in-frame clones appear in the TCRdb table, and some are missing; sequencing was by immunoSEQ multiplex PCR. The table shows about 84,000 clones, with roughly 89% occurring only once. The sample here was peripheral blood, taken 28 days after the second AZD1222 dose. The receptors derive from an adult who received the AZD1222 COVID-19 vaccine.

This rearrangement joins TRBV6-5 to TRBJ1-2; D is perhaps TRBD1 (5 bases). Trimming cost V 4 bases and J 3 bases, with 18 bases left between them. Germline V gives CDR1 MNHEY, CDR2 SVGAGI. This CDR3 region has 16 residues. The CDR3 protein is CASSLAGAGFYYGYTF. CDR3 in DNA: TGTGCCAGCAGTTTGGCCGGGGCAGGGTTTTACTATGGCTACACCTTC.

The chain links TRBV4-3 to TRBJ2-1; D is undetermined. Germline V gene sequence: CDR1 LGHNA, CDR2 YSLEER. The length of the CDR3 is 14 residues. V was pared by 1 base and J by 5 bases, with 9 bases between. In DNA, the CDR3 is TGCGCCAGCAGCCAAGGGCGGCTCCACAATGAGCAGTTCTTC. Amino acids: CASSQGRLHNEQFF.

The chain is built from TRBV9 and TRBJ2-3, with 9 bases that match TRBD2. Per the germline V gene, CDR1 is SGDLS and CDR2 is YYNGEE. Trimming cost V 0 bases and J 0 bases; bases outside gene matches: 2. This CDR3 spans 16 amino acids. The CDR3 DNA reads TGTGCCAGCAGCGTAGGGCGGGGGGGCAGCACAGATACGCAGTATTTT. This translates into CASSVGRGGSTDTQYF.

V usage is TRBV5-6 and J usage is TRBJ2-2; the D is unclear. The length of the CDR3 is 13 residues. The germline gives CDR1 SGHDT, CDR2 YYEEEE. Trimming took 5 bases from V and 0 from J, leaving 5 bases between them. For the CDR3, the DNA is TGTGCCAGCAGACCCCCGAACACCGGGGAGCTGTTTTTT. This sequence encodes CASRPPNTGELFF.

The chain uses TRBV7-9 and TRBJ1-3; the D is unclear. The CDR3 sequence is 15 residues long. Germline V lookup: CDR1 SEHNR, CDR2 FQNEAQ (reference sequence). Between the trimmed V and J ends, which lost 2 bases and 0 bases, there was a span of 8 bases. CDR3 region: CASSLKGSSGNTIYF. In DNA, the CDR3 is TGTGCCAGCAGCTTAAAGGGAAGCTCTGGAAACACCATATATTTT.

This chain uses TRBV7-2 with TRBJ1-1; possible D gene TRBD1, 6 bases. The V gene lost 0 bases and the J gene lost 8 bases, with 10 bases spanning the gap. CDR3 length: 13 amino acids. CDR1 and CDR2 (germline): SGHTA, FQGNSA. CDR3 in amino acids: CASSLAEGGEAFF. As DNA, the CDR3 is TGTGCCAGCAGCTTAGCCGAAGGGGGGGAAGCTTTCTTT.

The V gene is TRBV27, the J gene TRBJ1-1, with 8 nucleotides matching TRBD1. The CDR3 has 14 amino acids. V gave up 5 bases and J gave up 6 bases; unmatched junction bases: 8. The germline V gene has CDR1 MNHEY and CDR2 SMNVEV (reference sequence). CDR3 in amino acids: CASSLYRGEAEAFF. As DNA, the CDR3 is TGTGCCAGCAGTCTATACAGGGGGGAGGCTGAAGCTTTCTTT.

This chain uses TRBV28 with TRBJ1-5; perhaps TRBD1 as D (5 bases). Germline V gene sequence: CDR1 MDHEN, CDR2 SYDVKM. Between the trimmed V and J ends, which lost 7 bases and 0 bases, there was a span of 16 bases. The CDR3 runs to 16 residues. This CDR3 reads CASTSAGTYSNQPQHF. DNA for the CDR3: TGTGCCAGCACCTCCGCAGGGACCTATAGCAATCAGCCCCAGCATTTT.

The chain carries TRBV2 and TRBJ2-3; D is undetermined. V gave up 6 bases and J gave up 1 base, with 8 bases separating them. Germline V gene data show CDR1 as SNHLY and CDR2 as FYNNEI. The CDR3 has 13 amino acids. The CDR3 bases are TGTGCCAGCAGCCCCGTGGGCACAGATACGCAGTATTTT. It is translated as CASSPVGTDTQYF.

The V call is TRBV5-1, the J call TRBJ1-4; D uncertain. The length of the CDR3 is 15 residues. Trimming removed 4 bases from V and 8 bases from J, with 18 bases in between. The germline gives CDR1 SGHRS, CDR2 YFSETQ. CDR3 protein: CASSMAGMAGEKLFF. CDR3 sequence (DNA): TGCGCCAGCAGCATGGCGGGAATGGCTGGGGAAAAACTGTTTTTT.

The count of this clone is one. V is TRBV4-2 and J is TRBJ1-5; possible D gene TRBD1, 5 bases. V was clipped by 1 base and J by 6 bases, with 13 bases between them. The CDR3 is 15 residues long. Germline V gene lookup returns CDR1 LGHNA and CDR2 YNFKEQ. For the CDR3, the DNA is TGTGCCAGCAGCCAAGGGGGGACCGGGGGTCAGCCCCAGCATTTT. Amino acid sequence: CASSQGGTGGQPQHF.

V is TRBV6-5 and J is TRBJ1-4; 7 positions agree with TRBD1. CDR3 size: 14 residues. Unmatched junction bases numbered 2, after V lost 2 bases and J lost 5 bases. Germline-derived CDR1 and CDR2 are MNHEY and SVGAGI. The CDR3 spells CASSYLDRNEKLFF. In DNA form, the CDR3 reads TGTGCCAGCAGTTACCTGGACAGGAATGAAAAACTGTTTTTT.

The chain employs TRBV7-8 and TRBJ1-1; D is uncertain. CDR1 SGHVS and CDR2 FQNEAQ come from the germline V gene. This CDR3 has 13 amino acids. The V end lost 1 base, the J end lost 3 bases, and 6 bases lay between the germline ends. This chain's CDR3 is CASSLDRHTEAFF. The DNA for the CDR3 is TGTGCCAGCAGCTTAGACCGGCACACTGAAGCTTTCTTT.

V is TRBV9 and J is TRBJ1-1, with no clear D. This CDR3 is 14 amino acids long. CDR1 is SGDLS and CDR2 is YYNGEE in the germline V gene. V shed 1 base and J shed 0 bases, with 7 bases lying between them. The CDR3 sequence is CASSVLSMNTEAFF. CDR3 in DNA: TGTGCCAGCAGCGTACTCTCCATGAACACTGAAGCTTTCTTT.

As concerns this clone: Relative to the germline gene, one junction end is altered; a read error may explain this. The V and J genes are TRBV5-5 and TRBJ2-7; 7 positions agree with TRBD1. The germline V gene encodes CDR1 SGHKS and CDR2 YYEKEE (reference sequence). This CDR3 is built from 16 residues. The CDR3, as DNA: TGTGCCAGCAGCTTGGCCGGGGACAGCACATCCTTCGAGCAGTACTTC. Translating gives CASSLAGDSTSFEQYF.

This rearrangement joins TRBV5-1 to TRBJ1-1, with a tentative D call TRBD1 (6 bases). With 3 bases removed from V and 4 bases from J, the gap between germline ends came to 10 bases. The CDR3 runs to 13 residues. Germline CDR1 and CDR2: SGHRS and YFSETQ. In DNA, the CDR3 is TGCGCCAGCAGCTCACTAGGGGGCACTGAAGCTTTCTTT. It encodes CASSSLGGTEAFF. Full variable domain (remainder filled in from reference TRBV5-1 and TRBJ1-1): KAGVTQTPRYLIKTRGQQVTLSCSPISGHRSVSWYQQTPGQGLQFLFEYFSETQRNKGNFPGRFSGRQFSNSRSEMNVSTLELGDSALYLCASSSLGGTEAFFGQGTRLTVV.

The chain carries TRBV2 and TRBJ1-5; TRBD1 agrees at 10 bases. The CDR3 loop spans 15 amino acids. Trimming cost V 6 bases and J 0 bases; bases outside gene matches: 2. Germline CDR1 is SNHLY and CDR2 is FYNNEI. The CDR3 DNA sequence: TGTGCCAGCAGAAGGGACAGGGGTAGCAATCAGCCCCAGCATTTT. Its translation is CASRRDRGSNQPQHF. Variable domain in full (rest from reference TRBV2 and TRBJ1-5): EPEVTQTPSHQVTQMGQEVILRCVPISNHLYFYWYRQILGQKVEFLVSFYNNEISEKSEIFDDQFSVERPDGSNFTLKIRSTKLEDSAMYFCASRRDRGSNQPQHFGDGTRLSIL.

The CDR3 region is CASSHGSSGVPYEQYF. The DNA for the CDR3 is TGTGCCAGCAGCCATGGCTCCAGCGGGGTGCCCTACGAGCAGTACTTC. The chain is built from TRBV3-1 (or the pseudogene TRBV3-2) and TRBJ2-7, with 7 bases identical to TRBD2. Losses at the gene ends were 3 bases for V and 2 bases for J; bases not matched to a gene: 10. The CDR3 extends over 16 amino acids. CDR1 and CDR2 (germline): LGHDT, YNNKEL (reference sequence).

V usage is TRBV19 and J usage is TRBJ1-5, with TRBD1 matching over 8 bases. The CDR3 has 15 residues. Germline V gene lookup returns CDR1 LNHDA and CDR2 SQIVND (reference sequence). V was pared by 2 bases and J by 5 bases, with 5 bases of the junction left unmatched. Here the CDR3 DNA reads TGTGCCAGTAGTATATCCAACAGGGGGTATCAGCCCCAGCATTTT. As protein: CASSISNRGYQPQHF.

The chain combines TRBV4-2 with TRBJ1-2; D call uncertain. The CDR3 length is 15 residues. CDR1 is LGHNA, CDR2 YNFKEQ, per germline. V was cut by 1 base and J by 4 bases, with 13 bases left in between. The CDR3 sequence is CASSQVYGPRYGYTF. CDR3 DNA sequence: TGTGCCAGCAGCCAAGTCTACGGGCCCCGCTATGGCTACACCTTC.

CDR3 DNA: TGTGCCAGCAGCCAAGCGAGGGGAGACATCGCGAACACTGAAGCTTTCTTT. Its translation: CASSQARGDIANTEAFF. The J gene is TRBJ1-1, the V gene TRBV14; a possible D gene is TRBD1 (5 bases). The CDR3 runs 17 residues. Trimming took off 1 base at V and 1 base at J, with 16 bases between the two ends. The germline gives CDR1 SGHDN, CDR2 FVKESK.

The gene calls are TRBV7-9 and TRBJ1-4, with 7 bases identical to TRBD1. Per the germline V gene, CDR1 is SEHNR and CDR2 is FQNEAQ (reference sequence). V lost 5 bases to trimming and J lost 5 bases; unmatched junction nucleotides: 8. The CDR3 extends over 15 amino acids. This CDR3 reads CASSRRTGSNEKLFF. Here the CDR3 DNA reads TGTGCCAGCAGCCGAAGGACAGGTTCGAATGAAAAACTGTTTTTT. The full variable domain, with the rest looked up from reference TRBV7-9 and TRBJ1-4, is DTGVSQNPRHKITKRGQNVTFRCDPISEHNRLYWYRQTLGQGPEFLTYFQNEAQLEKSRLLSDRFSAERPKGSFSTLEIQRTEQGDSAMYLCASSRRTGSNEKLFFGSGTQLSVL.

The chain carries TRBV6-2 or TRBV6-3 and TRBJ2-3; a possible D gene is TRBD2 (5 bases). The V gene's germline CDR1 is MNHEY and CDR2 SVGEGT. V dropped 2 bases and J dropped 2 bases, with 14 bases sitting between them. This CDR3 region has 16 residues. The CDR3 nucleotides read TGTGCCAGCAGTTACCCGCCGGGGAGAAACACAGATACGCAGTATTTT. Translating it yields CASSYPPGRNTDTQYF.

This clone was picked up one time. The chain is built from TRBV7-3 and TRBJ1-1, with 9 nucleotides matching TRBD1. This CDR3 comprises 15 residues. Germline V gene sequence: CDR1 SGHTA, CDR2 FQGTGA. J lost 7 bases, V lost 5 bases, and 11 bases had no gene match. CDR3 residues: CASSPSGTGPLEAFF. CDR3 nucleotides: TGTGCCAGCAGCCCAAGTGGGACAGGGCCCCTTGAAGCTTTCTTT.

The V call is TRBV3-1 (or the pseudogene TRBV3-2), the J call TRBJ1-1, with a tentative D call TRBD1 (6 bases). Germline CDR1 LGHDT, CDR2 YNNKEL (reference sequence). Deletions cut 6 bases from V and 4 bases from J, with 12 bases between. The CDR3 spans 13 residues. The CDR3 DNA is TGTGCCAGCAGTCTACAGGGTGCCACTGAAGCTTTCTTT. Translation: CASSLQGATEAFF.

J is TRBJ2-1 and V is TRBV9; 9 bases fit TRBD2. The CDR3 runs to 15 residues. Trimming at V came to 3 bases and at J to 7 bases, leaving 8 bases not matched to a gene. In germline, CDR1 is SGDLS, CDR2 YYNGEE. The CDR3 nucleotides read TGTGCCAGCAGCGGTAGCGGGGGCCCGGGGAATGAGCAGTTCTTC. It codes for CASSGSGGPGNEQFF.